This TCR beta chain was recorded in a study of identical twins. The study, taken as a whole, reports: Invariant cells of the MAIT and iNKT types might have partly distorted the zero-insertion analyses. Twin sharing of out-of-frame TCR alpha was underestimated by models in monozygotic pairs.

TCRdb reprocessed the 5' RACE reads with MiXCR, giving one entry per CDR3 protein. The sample consists of around 1.7 million distinct CDR3 sequences, about 30% of them appearing once. The CDR3 contains 12 residues. Looked up from germline, CDR1 is MDHEN and CDR2 is SYDVKM. V lost 7 bases and J lost 4, with 9 bases in between. Everyone who donated was a healthy Caucasian. To note about this clonotype: Antigen: not known.

The sample taken for sequencing was cord blood. The chain has TRBV28 and TRBJ2-3; D not certain. This sequence originates from a newborn girl in good health. The CDR3 bases are TGTGCCAGCAAGGTCGGAGCAGATACGCAGTATTTT. This translates into CASKVGADTQYF.